The 5 T cell receptor beta chains below all came from one sample that was sequenced in a study of blood T cells in healthy people across ages. Primers used in a second PCR of roughly 7 to 12 cycles were a sample-barcoded 5' primer and a J-beta primer mix. TCRdb re-derived calls from the 5' RACE reads in MiXCR, one entry per CDR3 protein. The sample has about 800,000 distinct CDR3 sequences; about 62% are singletons. Sample: blood. These TCRs come from a man younger than 45 in good health.

This chain joins TRBV29-1 and TRBJ2-1; 11 bases are shared with TRBD2. The J call may be wrong; the DNA end is better matched by TRBJ2-7. Per germline, CDR1 SQVTM and CDR2 ANQGSEA. CDR3 size: 14 residues. Written as DNA, the CDR3 is TGCAGCGTTGTTGGGACTAGCGGTTACAATGAGCAGTACTTC. It translates to CSVVGTSGYNEQYF.

The rearrangement joins TRBV29-1 to TRBJ1-2, with TRBD1 as a possible D gene (6 bases). The V gene lost 8 bases and the J gene lost 10 bases, with 14 bases spanning the gap. CDR3 length equals 10 residues. Looked up from germline, CDR1 is SQVTM and CDR2 is ANQGSEA. DNA of the CDR3: TGCAGCACGTGGGACACCCTCTACACCTTC. It is translated as CSTWDTLYTF.

This chain uses TRBV7-2 with TRBJ2-3; D remains unclear. The germline V gene encodes CDR1 SGHTA and CDR2 FQGNSA. The V end lost 3 bases, the J end lost 5 bases, and 12 bases lay between the germline ends. This CDR3 region has 14 residues. The CDR3 DNA follows: TGTGCCAGCAGCTTTCGTTTTAGCCTAGATACGCAGTATTTT. This gives the protein CASSFRFSLDTQYF.

This rearrangement joins TRBV5-4 to TRBJ2-5; 7 bases are shared with TRBD2. From germline, CDR1 is SGHNT and CDR2 YYREEE (reference sequence). This CDR3 is built from 17 residues. V trimming: 3 bases; J trimming: 5 bases; junction bases outside the gene matches: 16. Here the CDR3 reads CASSYKGLRGGQETQYF. CDR3 nucleotides: TGTGCCAGCAGCTATAAAGGGTTGCGGGGAGGGCAGGAGACCCAGTACTTC.

V usage is TRBV12-3 or TRBV12-4 and J usage is TRBJ2-1; 9 bases line up with TRBD2. The CDR3 covers 19 residues. V trimming: 2 bases; J trimming: 4 bases; junction bases outside the gene matches: 15. CDR3 residues: CASSLSEAGGVKGYNEQFF. CDR3 DNA: TGTGCCAGCAGTTTATCAGAAGCGGGGGGAGTTAAAGGATACAATGAGCAGTTCTTC.